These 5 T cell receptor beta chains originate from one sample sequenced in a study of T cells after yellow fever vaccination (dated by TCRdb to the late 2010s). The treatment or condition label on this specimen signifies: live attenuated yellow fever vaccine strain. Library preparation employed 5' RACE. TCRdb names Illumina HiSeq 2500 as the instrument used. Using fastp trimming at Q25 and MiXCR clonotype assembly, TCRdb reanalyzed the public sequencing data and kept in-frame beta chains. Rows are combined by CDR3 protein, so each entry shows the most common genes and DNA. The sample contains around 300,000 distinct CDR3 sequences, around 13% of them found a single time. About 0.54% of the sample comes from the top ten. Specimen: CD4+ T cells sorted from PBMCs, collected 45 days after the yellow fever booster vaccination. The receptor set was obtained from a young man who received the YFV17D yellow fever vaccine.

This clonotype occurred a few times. The CDR3 spells CSATPGAPNTEAFF. The CDR3 region has the DNA TGCAGTGCTACACCAGGGGCCCCGAACACTGAAGCTTTCTTT. This rearrangement joins TRBV20-1 to TRBJ1-1, with D possibly matching TRBD1 (6 bases). V was trimmed by 4 bases and J by 1 base, leaving 13 bases between them. The CDR3 extends over 14 amino acids. CDR1 is DFQATT, CDR2 SNEGSKA, per germline (reference sequence).

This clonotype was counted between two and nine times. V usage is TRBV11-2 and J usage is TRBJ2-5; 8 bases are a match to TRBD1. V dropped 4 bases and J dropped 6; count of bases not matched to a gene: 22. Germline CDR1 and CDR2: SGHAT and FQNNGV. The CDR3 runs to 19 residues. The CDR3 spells CASSSPRWTGKHGVQTQYF. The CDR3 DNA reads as TGTGCCAGCAGCTCCCCCCGATGGACAGGGAAGCATGGCGTACAGACCCAGTACTTC.

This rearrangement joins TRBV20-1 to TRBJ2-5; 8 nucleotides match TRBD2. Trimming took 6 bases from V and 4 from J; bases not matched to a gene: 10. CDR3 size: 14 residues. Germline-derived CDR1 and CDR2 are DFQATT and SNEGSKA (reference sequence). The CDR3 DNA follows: TGCAGTGCCAACGTTCCGGGACTAGTAGAGACCCAGTACTTC. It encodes CSANVPGLVETQYF.

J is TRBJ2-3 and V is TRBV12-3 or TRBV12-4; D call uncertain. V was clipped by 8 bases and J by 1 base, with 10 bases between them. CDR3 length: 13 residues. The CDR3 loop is CASGGARTDTQYF. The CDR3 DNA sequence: TGTGCCAGCGGCGGAGCTCGCACAGATACGCAGTATTTT.

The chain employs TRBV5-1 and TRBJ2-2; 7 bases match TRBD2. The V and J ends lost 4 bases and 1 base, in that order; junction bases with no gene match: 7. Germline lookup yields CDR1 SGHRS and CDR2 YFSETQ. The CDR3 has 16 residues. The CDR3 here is CASSIASGVNTGELFF. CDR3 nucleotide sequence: TGCGCCAGCAGCATAGCTAGCGGAGTGAACACCGGGGAGCTGTTTTTT.